Included here is one TCR beta chain sequence, with context. The CDR3 totals 16 residues. The V and J ends lost 4 bases and 1 base, in that order; junction bases with no gene match: 5. Germline V gene data show CDR1 as SGHNT and CDR2 as YYREEE (reference sequence). These data originate in a study of OX40 agonist ivuxolimab in advanced cancers. Sequencing used immunoSEQ multiplex PCR; TCRdb keeps in-frame clones, though not all of them. The sample yields some 97,000 clones, about nine tenths seen once. Specimen: CD4+ or CD8+ T cells sorted from blood, collected in a trial of the OX40 agonist ivuxolimab. The V call is TRBV5-4, the J call TRBJ2-5; 12 nucleotides align to TRBD2. This TCR was recovered from an adult with an advanced solid tumor such as melanoma, head and neck, liver or kidney cancer. CDR3 region: CASSRELAGGQETQYF. The CDR3 bases are TGTGCCAGCAGCAGAGAACTAGCGGGAGGCCAAGAGACCCAGTACTTC.